The clone carrying this TCR beta chain was detected a few times. This specimen comes from a study of OX40 agonist ivuxolimab in advanced cancers. Germline CDR1 is SGHVS and CDR2 is FNYEAQ. V was cut by 5 bases and J by 6 bases, with 17 bases left in between. The length of the CDR3 is 14 residues. Libraries were prepared by immunoSEQ multiplex PCR; TCRdb keeps only in-frame clonotypes and omits some of them. The data hold 30,000 to 40,000 clones, with approximately 79% observed a single time. The source was CD4+ or CD8+ T cells sorted from blood, collected in a trial of the OX40 agonist ivuxolimab. This sequence joins TRBV7-6 and TRBJ2-7; D perhaps matches TRBD1 (6 bases). The origin of this receptor is an adult with an advanced solid tumor such as melanoma, head and neck, liver or kidney cancer. In nucleotides, the CDR3 is TGTGCCAGCAGCGCCAGGACAGAAAGTCGCGAGCAGTACTTC. It yields the protein CASSARTESREQYF. Supplemented by reference TRBV7-6 and TRBJ2-7, the full variable domain reads GAGVSQSPRYKVTKRGQDVALRCDPISGHVSLYWYRQALGQGPEFLTYFNYEAQQDKSGLPNDRFSAERPEGSISTLTIQRTEQRDSAMYRCASSARTESREQYFGPGTRLTVT.